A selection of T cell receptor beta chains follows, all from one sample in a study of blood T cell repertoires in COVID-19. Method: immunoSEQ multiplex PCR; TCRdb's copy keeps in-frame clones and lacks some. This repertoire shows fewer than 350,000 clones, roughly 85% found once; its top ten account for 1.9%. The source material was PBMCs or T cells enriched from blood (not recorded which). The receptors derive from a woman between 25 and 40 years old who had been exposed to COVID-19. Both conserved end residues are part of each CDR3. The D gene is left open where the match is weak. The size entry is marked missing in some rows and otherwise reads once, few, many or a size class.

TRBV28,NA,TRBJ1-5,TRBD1,TGTGCCAGTCGACAGGGGATCAATCAGCCCCAGCATTTT,CASRQGINQPQHF
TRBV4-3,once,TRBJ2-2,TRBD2,TGCGCCAGCAGCCAAGGACTAGCGGGGAACACCGGGGAGCTGTTTTTT,CASSQGLAGNTGELFF
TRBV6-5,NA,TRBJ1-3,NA,TGTGCCAGCAAGGTCCCGAGGGACTCTGGAAACACCATATATTTT,CASKVPRDSGNTIYF
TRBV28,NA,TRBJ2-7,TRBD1,TGTGCCAGCAGTTTTCGGCAGGGGGCTTACGAGCAGTACTTC,CASSFRQGAYEQYF
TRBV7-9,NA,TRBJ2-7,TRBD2,TGTGCCAGCAGCTCCGATTATCGACTAGCGGGAAGGGACGAGCAGTACTTC,CASSSDYRLAGRDEQYF
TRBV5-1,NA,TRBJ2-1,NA,TGCGCCAGCAGCCAAGACTTACCGGGGTACAATGAGCAGTTCTTC,CASSQDLPGYNEQFF
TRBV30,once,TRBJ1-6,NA,TGTGCCTGGAGAGGGCCTCCCCCGGGGAATTCACCCCTCCACTTT,CAWRGPPPGNSPLHF
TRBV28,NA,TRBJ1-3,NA,TGTGCCAGCAGTTCAGCATCCTGGAGCTCTGGAAACACCATATATTTT,CASSSASWSSGNTIYF
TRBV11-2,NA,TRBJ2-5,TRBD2,TGTGCCAGCAGCTTAGTAGGTGGGAGGGAAGAGACCCAGTACTTC,CASSLVGGREETQYF
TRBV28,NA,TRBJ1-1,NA,TGTGCCAGCAGTGTCCCACTTTACACTGAAGCTTTCTTT,CASSVPLYTEAFF
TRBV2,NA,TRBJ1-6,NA,TGTGCCAGCAGTGAATATTTTACCCCAGACCTCCACTTT,CASSEYFTPDLHF
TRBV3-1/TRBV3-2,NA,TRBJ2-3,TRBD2,TGTGCCAGCAGCCAACCGGGGGGAAGCACAGATACGCAGTATTTT,CASSQPGGSTDTQYF
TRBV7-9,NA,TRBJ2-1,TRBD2,TGTGCCAGCAGCTATAGCGGGAGCGTTTATGAGCAGTTCTTC,CASSYSGSVYEQFF
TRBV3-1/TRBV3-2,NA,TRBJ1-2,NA,TGTGCCAGCAGCCAAGTCAGCAGGGTGGACTATGGCTACACCTTC,CASSQVSRVDYGYTF
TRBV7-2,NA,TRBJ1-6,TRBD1,TGTGCCAGCAGCTCAGGACAGGGGGCCTATAATTCACCCCTCCACTTT,CASSSGQGAYNSPLHF
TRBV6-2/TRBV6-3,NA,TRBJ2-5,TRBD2,TGTGCCAGCAGTTATAGACAGTTAGCGGGAATTGGGACCCAGTACTTC,CASSYRQLAGIGTQYF
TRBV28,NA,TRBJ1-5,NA,TGTGCCAGCAGTTTATTAATCGGGGTGGTGCAGCCCCAGCATTTT,CASSLLIGVVQPQHF
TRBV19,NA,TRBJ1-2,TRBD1,TGTGCCAGTAGTATATCTTCGACAGGGATGTATGGCTACACCTTC,CASSISSTGMYGYTF
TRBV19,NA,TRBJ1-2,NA,TGTGCCAGTAGTATTCAACAGGCGGAATCGGGCTACACCTTC,CASSIQQAESGYTF
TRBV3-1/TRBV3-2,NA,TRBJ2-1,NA,TGTGCCAGCAGCCAAAGGGGACTCATCTACAATGAGCAGTTCTTC,CASSQRGLIYNEQFF
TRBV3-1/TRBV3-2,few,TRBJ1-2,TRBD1,TGTGCCAGCAGCCCAGAACAGGGGGGCTATGGCTACACCTTC,CASSPEQGGYGYTF
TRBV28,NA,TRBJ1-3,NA,TGTGCCAGCAGTTTACCTCTGAGTTACGGAAACACCATATATTTT,CASSLPLSYGNTIYF
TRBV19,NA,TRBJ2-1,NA,TGTGCCAGTAGTAACCAGGGGAATGTATACAATGAGCAGTTCTTC,CASSNQGNVYNEQFF
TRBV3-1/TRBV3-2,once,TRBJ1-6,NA,TGTGCCAGCAGCCAAGAGGAACCCCGGAGGAGGGAGAGAAATTCACCCCTCCACTTT,CASSQEEPRRRERNSPLHF
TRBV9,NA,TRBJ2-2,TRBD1,TGTGCCAGCAGCGTAGCCCAGGACAGGGGGGACACCGGGGAGCTGTTTTTT,CASSVAQDRGDTGELFF
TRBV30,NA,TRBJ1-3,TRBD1,TGTGCCTGGAGCTGGGACAGAAACTCTGGAAACACCATATATTTT,CAWSWDRNSGNTIYF
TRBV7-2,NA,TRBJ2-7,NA,TGTGCCAGCAGCGATCGGGACTTAACCTACGAGCAGTACTTC,CASSDRDLTYEQYF
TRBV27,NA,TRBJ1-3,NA,TGTGCCAGCAGTTTATCGAGAGTTTCCGGGGTCGCCGGAAACACCATATATTTT,CASSLSRVSGVAGNTIYF
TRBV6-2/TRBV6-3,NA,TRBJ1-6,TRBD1,TGTGCCAGCAGCCGACCGACAGGGGCAGACAATTCACCCCTCCACTTT,CASSRPTGADNSPLHF
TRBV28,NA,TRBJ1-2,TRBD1,TGTGCCAGCAGTCTTGGTATCGCCTTACAGGGGTACTATGGCTACACCTTC,CASSLGIALQGYYGYTF